A single sample gave rise to the 10 T cell receptor beta chains below, sequenced in a study of beta chain features in type 1 diabetes. Whole-study results and caveats: Moderately but significantly shorter TCRB CDR3s were found in Type 1 diabetes patients in all four CD4+ subsets.

What was sequenced were expressed TCRB transcripts, since all of the isolated RNA had been reverse transcribed. Measured with immunoSEQ multiplex PCR; TCRdb has only the in-frame clones, and not every one. The sample carries some 350,000 clones, 9.6% recorded once. These receptors have no known antigen. The sequenced material came from central memory CD4+ T cells from blood. The receptor source for this set is a man aged 25-45 years with type 1 diabetes.

In DNA, the CDR3 is TGTGCCAGCAGCTTAAGTAGGGACCTTCGCACAGATACGCAGTATTTT. Translating gives CASSLSRDLRTDTQYF. The gene calls are TRBV7-9 and TRBJ2-3; D tentatively fits TRBD1 or TRBD2 (5 bases each). CDR1 is SEHNR, CDR2 FQNEAQ, per germline (reference sequence). V was cut by 2 bases and J by 1 base, with 13 bases left in between. The CDR3 runs 16 residues.

This clone occurred once. V is TRBV28 and J is TRBJ1-5, with 7 bases that match TRBD1. Germline CDR1 and CDR2: MDHEN and SYDVKM. The CDR3 extends over 12 amino acids. V lost 3 bases and J lost 10; bases outside the gene matches: 3. The CDR3 spells CASSFEGAPQHF. DNA of the CDR3: TGTGCCAGCAGTTTTGAGGGGGCTCCCCAGCATTTT.

This clone was seen at least ten times. The V gene is TRBV7-9, the J gene TRBJ2-1, with D unresolved. CDR1 and CDR2 (germline): SEHNR, FQNEAQ (reference sequence). Deletions cut 0 bases from V and 6 bases from J, with 6 bases between. This CDR3 is 13 amino acids long. The CDR3 DNA reads as TGTGCCAGCAGCTTAGCGTACCGCAATGAGCAGTTCTTC. Translation gives CASSLAYRNEQFF.

On this clone itself: Additional DNA sequences in this sample encode the identical CDR3. CDR3 nucleotide sequence: TGTGCCAGCAGTTTACCCAACACAGATACGCAGTATTTT. This sequence encodes CASSLPNTDTQYF. J is TRBJ2-3 and V is TRBV28; D is uncertain. Trimming cost V 2 bases and J 2 bases, with 5 bases left between them. The CDR3 is made up of 13 amino acids. Germline assignment: CDR1 MDHEN and CDR2 SYDVKM.

In this sample, this clone turned up a few times. This chain links TRBV28 with TRBJ2-2; 8 bases match TRBD2. The germline gives CDR1 MDHEN, CDR2 SYDVKM. This CDR3 is 13 amino acids long. DNA for the CDR3: TGTGTGTGCGCGGGAGGGAACACCGGGGAGCTGTTTTTT. Translation: CVCAGGNTGELFF.

V gene TRBV5-1 combines with J gene TRBJ2-1; 7 bases align to TRBD1. CDR1 is SGHRS and CDR2 is YFSETQ in the germline V gene. The CDR3 spans 14 residues. Trimming cost V 5 bases and J 5 bases; bases outside gene matches: 7. CDR3 sequence reads: CASRQGDRNNEQFF. The CDR3 DNA is TGCGCCAGCAGGCAGGGGGACAGAAACAATGAGCAGTTCTTC.

A few counts support this clone. This rearrangement joins TRBV27 to TRBJ2-2; TRBD1 matches at 7 bases. CDR3 length: 15 residues. Trimming removed 4 bases from V and 0 bases from J; junction bases left unmatched: 2. CDR1 is MNHEY, CDR2 SMNVEV, per germline (reference sequence). Here the CDR3 reads CASSWQGANTGELFF. CDR3 nucleotides: TGTGCCAGCAGTTGGCAGGGGGCGAACACCGGGGAGCTGTTTTTT.

A word on this clone: A far larger clone is one base from this, pointing to a likely read error. The CDR3 spells CAWISEGFKNAEAFF. The DNA for the CDR3 is TGTGCCTGGATTTCCGAGGGCTTCAAGAACGCTGAAGCTTTCTTT. This sequence joins TRBV30 and TRBJ1-1; D unresolved. This CDR3 has 15 residues. Germline V gives CDR1 GTSNPN, CDR2 SVGIG (reference sequence).

In the case of this clone: Other DNA sequences in the same sample also yield this CDR3. The chain links TRBV28 to TRBJ2-3, with 7 bases that match TRBD2. The V gene end was trimmed by 4 bases and the J gene end by 0 bases; junction bases not matched to a gene: 7. CDR1 is MDHEN, CDR2 SYDVKM, per germline. The CDR3 runs 16 residues. Here the CDR3 reads CASSSSSGTSTDTQYF. The CDR3 region has the DNA TGTGCCAGCAGTTCATCTAGCGGAACTAGCACAGATACGCAGTATTTT.

V is TRBV28 and J is TRBJ2-3; a weak D match, TRBD2 (5 bases). V was cut by 1 base and J by 1 base, with 6 bases left in between. Germline loops: CDR1 MDHEN, CDR2 SYDVKM. The CDR3 has 14 residues. The CDR3 DNA reads TGTGCCAGCAGTTTATTCGGGGGCACAGATACGCAGTATTTT. Amino acids: CASSLFGGTDTQYF.